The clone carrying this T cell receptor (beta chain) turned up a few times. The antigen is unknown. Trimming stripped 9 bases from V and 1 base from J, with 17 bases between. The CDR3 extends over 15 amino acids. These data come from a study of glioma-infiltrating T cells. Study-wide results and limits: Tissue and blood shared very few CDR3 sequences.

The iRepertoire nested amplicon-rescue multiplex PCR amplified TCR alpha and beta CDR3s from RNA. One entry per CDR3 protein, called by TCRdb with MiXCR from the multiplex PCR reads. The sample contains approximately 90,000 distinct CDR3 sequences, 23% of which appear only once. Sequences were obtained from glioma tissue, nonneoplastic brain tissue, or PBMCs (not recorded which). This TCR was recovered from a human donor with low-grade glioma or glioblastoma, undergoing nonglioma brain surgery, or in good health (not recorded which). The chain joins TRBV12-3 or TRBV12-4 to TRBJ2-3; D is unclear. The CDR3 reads CASLRLGIRTDTQYF. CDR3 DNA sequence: TGTGCCAGTCTTCGACTGGGGATTCGCACAGATACGCAGTATTTT.